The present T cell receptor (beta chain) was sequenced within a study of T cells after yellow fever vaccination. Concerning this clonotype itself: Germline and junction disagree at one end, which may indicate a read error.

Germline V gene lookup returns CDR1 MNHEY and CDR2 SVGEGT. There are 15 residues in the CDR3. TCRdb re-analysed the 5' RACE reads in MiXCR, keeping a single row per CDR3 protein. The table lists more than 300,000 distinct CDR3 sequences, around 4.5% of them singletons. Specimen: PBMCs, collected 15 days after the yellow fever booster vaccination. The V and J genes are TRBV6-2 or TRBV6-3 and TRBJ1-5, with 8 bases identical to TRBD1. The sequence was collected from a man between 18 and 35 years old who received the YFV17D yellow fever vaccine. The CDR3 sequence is CASNEDRVGNHPQHF. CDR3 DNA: TGTGCCAGCAACGAGGACAGGGTTGGCAATCATCCCCAGCATTTT.